This TCR beta chain was captured by sequencing in a study of shared clonotypes between healthy human individuals. As concerns this clone: The target antigen is unknown.

Donors were healthy HIV-negative adults without recently reported acute infections or vaccinations. Clones were sequenced by immunoSEQ multiplex PCR, and TCRdb holds only the in-frame ones, with some missing. The sample gives about half a million clones, 65% to 85% of which show up once; about 13% is in the top ten. V dropped 7 bases and J dropped 0 bases, with 21 bases sitting between them. CDR1 is MDHEN, CDR2 SYDVKM, per germline. This CDR3 region has 17 residues. Study observations and caveats: Only blood samples were collected, and tissue repertoires likely differ.

Sequenced material: PBMCs. This TCR was recovered from a middle-aged woman in good health. Some clones in this sample may be carry-over from other donors' samples. The V and J genes are TRBV28 and TRBJ2-5; possibly TRBD2 for D (6 bases). The CDR3 region is CASTSIPGLQYQETQYF. The CDR3 DNA reads TGTGCCAGCACCTCCATCCCGGGACTCCAGTACCAAGAGACCCAGTACTTC.